These 6 T cell receptor beta chains were all obtained from the same sample, sequenced in a study of blood T cell repertoires in COVID-19. Produced via immunoSEQ multiplex PCR; TCRdb's table is partial and in-frame only. The repertoire holds some 95,000 clones, with more than 70% as singletons. Sequenced sample: peripheral blood. These receptors came from a man between 65 and 85 years old with acute or convalescent COVID-19.

The chain employs TRBV28 and TRBJ2-6; D is perhaps TRBD2 (5 bases). Trimming stripped 7 bases from V and 0 bases from J, with 7 bases between. The CDR3 runs 14 residues. CDR1 and CDR2 from the germline V gene are MDHEN and SYDVKM. DNA for the CDR3: TGTGCCAGCACCCGGGGCTCTGGGGCCAACGTCCTGACTTTC. Its protein is CASTRGSGANVLTF.

The chain has TRBV7-2 and TRBJ2-3; weak D call: TRBD2 (5 bases). CDR1 and CDR2 from the germline V gene are SGHTA and FQGNSA. The ends were cut back, 5 bases at V and 6 bases at J, with 15 bases in the middle. The CDR3 length is 14 residues. This CDR3 is CASSPRASSDTQYF. CDR3 nucleotide sequence: TGTGCCAGCAGCCCTCGTGCTAGCTCCGATACGCAGTATTTT.

The chain is built from TRBV6-1 and TRBJ2-7; the match to TRBD2 covers 9 bases. The trim removed 1 base at V and 7 bases at J, leaving 8 bases unmatched. Germline V gene data show CDR1 as MNHNS and CDR2 as SASEGT. The CDR3 has 15 amino acids. The CDR3 sequence is CASSEGVAGVWEQYF. The CDR3 coding sequence is TGTGCCAGCAGTGAAGGGGTAGCGGGAGTGTGGGAGCAGTACTTC.

The chain joins TRBV5-1 to TRBJ2-7; weak D call: TRBD1 (6 bases). CDR1 and CDR2 (germline): SGHRS, YFSETQ. Trimming took 0 bases from V and 7 from J, leaving 17 bases between them. This CDR3 spans 15 amino acids. The DNA for the CDR3 is TGCGCCAGCAGCTTGGCCGTGGGGGCGCCTGGGGAGCAGTACTTC. Translated: CASSLAVGAPGEQYF.

In its sample, this clone was seen a few times. The chain links TRBV7-2 to TRBJ2-7, with TRBD1 matching 7 bases. Germline trimming cut 5 bases from V and 4 bases from J; bases unmatched to any gene: 5. Germline CDR1 is SGHTA and CDR2 is FQGNSA. This CDR3 has 13 amino acids. The CDR3 region is CASSPDRRYEQYF. The CDR3, as DNA: TGTGCCAGCAGCCCGGACAGGAGATACGAGCAGTACTTC.

The rearrangement joins TRBV9 to TRBJ1-1, with D maybe TRBD1 (5 bases). The V gene lost 3 bases and the J gene lost 1 base, with 13 bases spanning the gap. There are 15 residues in the CDR3. The germline V gene has CDR1 SGDLS and CDR2 YYNGEE. CDR3 sequence (DNA): TGTGCCAGCAGCGGCAGTTGGGGCCAGAACACTGAAGCTTTCTTT. Encoded protein: CASSGSWGQNTEAFF.